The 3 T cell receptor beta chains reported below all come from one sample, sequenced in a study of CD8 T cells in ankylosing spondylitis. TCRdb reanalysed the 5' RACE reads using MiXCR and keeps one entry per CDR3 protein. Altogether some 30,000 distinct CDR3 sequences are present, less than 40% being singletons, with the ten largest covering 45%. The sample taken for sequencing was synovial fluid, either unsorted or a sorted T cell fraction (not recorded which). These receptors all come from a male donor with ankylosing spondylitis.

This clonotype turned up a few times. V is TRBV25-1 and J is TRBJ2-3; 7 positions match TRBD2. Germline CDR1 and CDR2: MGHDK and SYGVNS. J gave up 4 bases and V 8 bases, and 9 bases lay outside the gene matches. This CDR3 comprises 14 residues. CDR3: CASSPGGVADTQYF. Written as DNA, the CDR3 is TGTGCCAGCTCCCCGGGGGGAGTGGCAGATACGCAGTATTTT.

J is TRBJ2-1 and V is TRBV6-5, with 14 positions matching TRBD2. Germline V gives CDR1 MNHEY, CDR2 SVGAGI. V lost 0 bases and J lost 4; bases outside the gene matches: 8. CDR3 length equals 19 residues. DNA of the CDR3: TGTGCCAGCAGTTACTCTGCGACTAGCGGGAGGGCCGTATACAATGAGCAGTTCTTC. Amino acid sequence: CASSYSATSGRAVYNEQFF.

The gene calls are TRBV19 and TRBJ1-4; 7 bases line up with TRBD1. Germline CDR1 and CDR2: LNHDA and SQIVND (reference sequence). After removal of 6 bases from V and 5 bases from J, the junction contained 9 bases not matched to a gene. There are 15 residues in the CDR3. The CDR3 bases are TGTGCCAGTAGGCCAAACCGGGACAGAAATGAAAAACTGTTTTTT. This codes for CASRPNRDRNEKLFF. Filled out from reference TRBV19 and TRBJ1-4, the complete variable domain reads DGGITQSPKYLFRKEGQNVTLSCEQNLNHDAMYWYRQDPGQGLRLIYYSQIVNDFQKGDIAEGYSVSREKKESFPLTVTSAQKNPTAFYLCASRPNRDRNEKLFFGSGTQLSVL.